The 29 T cell receptor beta chains presented below share a single source sample, sequenced in a study of cytomegalovirus exposure and HLA in healthy donors (dated by TCRdb to about 2017). Receptor libraries were prepared by the immunoSEQ multiplex PCR assay. A mixture of 60 forward primers for TCR Vbeta segments and 13 reverse primers for TCR Jbeta segments was used in the multiplex PCR. Not all clones reach the TCRdb copy of this immuneACCESS table, which keeps in-frame sequences only. Checked studies attribute under half of the gap to unresolved V genes and leave the rest unexplained. For this sample there are 130,000 or so clones; approximately 74% appear just once. Approximately 7.2% of the sample is in the top ten clones. The specimen was PBMCs. These receptors were collected from a male donor in good health and CMV-seronegative.

The V gene is TRBV25-1, the J gene TRBJ2-7, with 7 bases lining up with TRBD1. CDR1 is MGHDK and CDR2 is SYGVNS in the germline V gene. V was clipped by 6 bases and J by 6 bases; unmatched bases: 8. There are 13 residues in the CDR3. For the CDR3, the DNA is TGTGCCAGCAGCCGACAGGGTTCACGCGAGCAGTACTTC. It translates to CASSRQGSREQYF.

The rearrangement uses TRBV5-1 and TRBJ2-5, with D possibly matching TRBD1 (6 bases). CDR1 is SGHRS, CDR2 YFSETQ, per germline. This CDR3 has 15 residues. V was shortened by 5 bases and J by 1 base, with 15 bases between the two germline ends. The CDR3: CASSRQTGFQETQYF. In DNA, the CDR3 is TGCGCCAGCAGTCGTCAGACAGGATTCCAAGAGACCCAGTACTTC.

This clone was picked up one time. The chain carries TRBV5-6 and TRBJ1-2; D might be TRBD1 (5 bases). Trimming pared 7 bases from V and 3 bases from J, leaving 19 bases between. The germline gives CDR1 SGHDT, CDR2 YYEEEE. This CDR3 has 15 amino acids. The CDR3 spells CASSLWTRAYYGYTF. The CDR3 DNA reads TGTGCCAGCTCCCTTTGGACCAGGGCTTACTATGGCTACACCTTC. The full variable domain, with the rest looked up from reference TRBV5-6 and TRBJ1-2, is DAGVTQSPTHLIKTRGQQVTLRCSPKSGHDTVSWYQQALGQGPQFIFQYYEEEERQRGNFPDRFSGHQFPNYSSELNVNALLLGDSALYLCASSLWTRAYYGYTFGSGTRLTVV.

The chain employs TRBV5-5 and TRBJ2-7; a possible D gene is TRBD1 (6 bases). The V gene's germline CDR1 is SGHKS and CDR2 YYEKEE (reference sequence). V was clipped by 0 bases and J by 6 bases, with 19 bases between them. This CDR3 has 16 amino acids. The CDR3 nucleotides read TGTGCCAGCAGCTTGGGTCTGCAGGGGACGTTCCGCGAGCAGTACTTC. This codes for CASSLGLQGTFREQYF.

This clone has a handful of counts. The V gene is TRBV6-5, the J gene TRBJ1-1, with TRBD1 as a possible D gene (6 bases). The CDR3 is made up of 11 amino acids. CDR1 and CDR2 from the germline V gene are MNHEY and SVGAGI. DNA of the CDR3: TGTGCACTCAGGGGCGGGACTGAAGCTTTCTTT. Translated: CALRGGTEAFF.

This CDR3 is CASSLTGSGSAADTQYF. The DNA of the CDR3 is TGTGCCAGCAGCTTGACAGGTAGCGGGAGTGCCGCAGATACGCAGTATTTT. V usage is TRBV5-4 and J usage is TRBJ2-3; TRBD2 agrees at 9 bases. The CDR3 covers 17 residues. The germline CDR1 and CDR2 sequences are SGHNT and YYREEE (reference sequence). After removal of 1 base from V and 4 bases from J, the junction contained 10 bases not matched to a gene.

This clone was seen a handful of times. The V and J genes are TRBV6-4 and TRBJ2-5, with 13 positions matching TRBD2. Germline V lookup: CDR1 MRHNA, CDR2 SNTAGT. The V segment lost 7 bases and the J segment 4 bases; nucleotides outside the gene matches: 3. The CDR3 totals 14 residues. In nucleotides, the CDR3 is TGTGCCAGCAAACTAGCGGGGGGGCGAGAGACCCAGTACTTC. Residues: CASKLAGGRETQYF.

The chain combines TRBV5-8 with TRBJ2-3; a possible D gene is TRBD1 (7 bases). This CDR3 has 15 residues. V was trimmed by 1 base and J by 1 base, leaving 10 bases between them. CDR1 and CDR2 from the germline V gene are SGHTS and YDEGEE. The CDR3 coding sequence is TGTGCCAGCAGCTTGCAGGGGGGCGGCACAGATACGCAGTATTTT. This translates into CASSLQGGGTDTQYF.

V usage is TRBV28 and J usage is TRBJ2-3, with D perhaps matching TRBD2 (5 bases). This CDR3 contains 15 residues. Trimming took 5 bases from V and 0 from J, leaving 12 bases between them. The germline V gene has CDR1 MDHEN and CDR2 SYDVKM. CDR3 sequence reads: CASSHGLLSTDTQYF. The CDR3 DNA reads TGTGCCAGCAGTCACGGACTGCTCAGCACAGATACGCAGTATTTT.

This clone was found a few times. The chain employs TRBV27 and TRBJ2-7, with D possibly TRBD2 on 6 matching bases. This CDR3 contains 15 residues. Trimming took off 6 bases at V and 2 bases at J, with 17 bases between the two ends. CDR1 and CDR2 from the germline V gene are MNHEY and SMNVEV (reference sequence). CDR3 loop: CASSFGVGGTYEQYF. The CDR3 coding sequence is TGTGCCAGCAGCTTCGGCGTGGGAGGTACCTACGAGCAGTACTTC.

V gene TRBV30 combines with J gene TRBJ2-2, with TRBD2 matching over 10 bases. V lost 3 bases, J lost 2 bases, and 0 bases stayed unmatched. The CDR3 has 14 amino acids. CDR1 is GTSNPN and CDR2 is SVGIG in the germline V gene (reference sequence). Here the CDR3 reads CAWRLAGNTGELFF. DNA for the CDR3: TGTGCCTGGAGACTAGCGGGAAACACCGGGGAGCTGTTTTTT.

Concerning this clone itself: At the DNA level, this CDR3 is encoded by other sequences in the same sample as well. The chain couples TRBV27 to TRBJ2-7; 9 positions match TRBD1. The V gene end was trimmed by 5 bases and the J gene end by 2 bases; junction bases not matched to a gene: 10. Germline lookup yields CDR1 MNHEY and CDR2 SMNVEV (reference sequence). This CDR3 region has 16 residues. Written as DNA, the CDR3 is TGTGCCAGCAGTGCCCATGCCGGGACAGGGCCCTACGAGCAGTACTTC. This codes for CASSAHAGTGPYEQYF.

The chain combines TRBV30 with TRBJ1-1; no clear D gene. The V and J ends lost 4 bases and 4 bases respectively, with 13 bases between them. The germline CDR1 and CDR2 sequences are GTSNPN and SVGIG (reference sequence). This CDR3 is built from 13 residues. CDR3 amino acids: CAWIRRRSTEAFF. Written as DNA, the CDR3 is TGTGCCTGGATTAGGAGGCGAAGCACTGAAGCTTTCTTT.

The chain has TRBV19 and TRBJ1-2; tentatively, D is TRBD1 (6 bases). V lost 5 bases and J lost 13, with 17 bases in between. CDR1 LNHDA and CDR2 SQIVND come from the germline V gene (reference sequence). The CDR3 has 12 amino acids. The DNA for the CDR3 is TGTGCCAGTAGTCTCGGGACAAAGGGGCGCACCTTC. Translating gives CASSLGTKGRTF.

The genes are TRBV19 and TRBJ1-2, with D possibly matching TRBD1 (6 bases). CDR1 LNHDA and CDR2 SQIVND come from the germline V gene (reference sequence). CDR3 length equals 15 residues. The V end lost 7 bases, the J end lost 6 bases, and 21 bases lay between the germline ends. The CDR3 region is CASTPAIGGLHGYTF. In DNA form, the CDR3 reads TGTGCCAGTACCCCCGCAATAGGGGGTTTGCATGGCTACACCTTC.

The V call is TRBV19, the J call TRBJ1-1; TRBD1 matches 9 bases. Germline-derived CDR1 and CDR2 are LNHDA and SQIVND (reference sequence). V shed 6 bases, J shed 1 base, and the junction held 6 bases outside the gene matches. The CDR3 runs 15 residues. The CDR3 loop is CASRVQGAQNTEAFF. CDR3 sequence (DNA): TGTGCCAGTAGAGTACAGGGGGCCCAGAACACTGAAGCTTTCTTT.

The DNA for the CDR3 is TGTGCCAGCAACACTTACAGGGGGCTCACTGAAGCTTTCTTT. This gives the protein CASNTYRGLTEAFF. The gene calls are TRBV5-4 and TRBJ1-1, with 9 nucleotides matching TRBD1. With V trimmed by 6 bases and J by 4 bases, 7 bases remained unmatched. CDR3 size: 14 residues. Per the germline V gene, CDR1 is SGHNT and CDR2 is YYREEE (reference sequence).

This chain connects TRBV7-2 to TRBJ2-7; 7 nucleotides line up with TRBD1. J was trimmed by 4 bases and V by 3 bases; bases with no gene match: 3. Germline-derived CDR1 and CDR2 are SGHTA and FQGNSA. The CDR3 has 13 residues. The CDR3 sequence is CASSLGQLYEQYF. The CDR3 DNA reads as TGTGCCAGCAGCTTGGGACAGCTATACGAGCAGTACTTC.

The V gene is TRBV6-1, the J gene TRBJ2-5; weak D call: TRBD2 (5 bases). The CDR3 length is 13 residues. Per germline, CDR1 MNHNS and CDR2 SASEGT. Trimming removed 3 bases at V and 5 bases at J, with 10 bases between. Here the CDR3 DNA reads TGTGCCAGCAGTGATGGACTGTGGGAGACCCAGTACTTC. This gives the protein CASSDGLWETQYF.

Note on this clone: The junction departs from germline at one end; a sequencing error may be responsible. This chain connects TRBV7-9 to TRBJ2-3; D unclear. The germline V gene encodes CDR1 SEHNR and CDR2 FQNEAQ (reference sequence). The length of the CDR3 is 13 residues. The CDR3 sequence: CASSLALILPPNF. DNA of the CDR3: TGTGCCAGCAGCCTCGCCCTAATACTACCCCCGAATTTT.

This chain links TRBV19 with TRBJ1-1; unclear D gene. From germline, CDR1 is LNHDA and CDR2 SQIVND (reference sequence). Trimming removed 5 bases at V and 0 bases at J, with 10 bases between. This CDR3 contains 14 residues. CDR3 loop: CASSLSAVNTEAFF. In DNA form, the CDR3 reads TGTGCCAGTAGTCTGTCAGCGGTGAACACTGAAGCTTTCTTT.

The chain employs TRBV5-4 and TRBJ2-5; D gene ambiguous. CDR1 and CDR2 (germline): SGHNT, YYREEE (reference sequence). The CDR3 is 13 amino acids. The ends were cut back, 1 base at V and 3 bases at J, with 7 bases in the middle. The CDR3 is CASSLSIEETQYF. The CDR3, as DNA: TGTGCCAGCAGCTTGAGCATCGAAGAGACCCAGTACTTC.

The chain joins TRBV9 to TRBJ2-1; 9 bases are shared with TRBD2. V trimming: 2 bases; J trimming: 10 bases; junction bases outside the gene matches: 4. CDR1 SGDLS and CDR2 YYNGEE come from the germline V gene. This CDR3 is 13 amino acids long. CDR3 DNA: TGTGCCAGCAGCGTGGGACTAGCCGGGGAGCAGTTCTTC. Protein: CASSVGLAGEQFF.

The V gene is TRBV9, the J gene TRBJ2-1; TRBD2 agrees at 8 bases. The V gene end was trimmed by 1 base and the J gene end by 10 bases; junction bases not matched to a gene: 7. CDR1 is SGDLS, CDR2 YYNGEE, per germline. The CDR3 sequence is 14 residues long. The DNA of the CDR3 is TGTGCCAGCAGCGTAAAGAGCGGGAGCGGGGAGCAGTTCTTC. This sequence encodes CASSVKSGSGEQFF.

The V call is TRBV7-2, the J call TRBJ1-5, with D perhaps TRBD1 (6 bases). Germline V gene lookup returns CDR1 SGHTA and CDR2 FQGNSA. Trimming left V 2 bases short and J 3 bases short, with 8 bases between. The CDR3 contains 14 residues. The CDR3 sequence is CASSLQGFNQPQHF. In DNA form, the CDR3 reads TGTGCCAGCAGCTTACAGGGGTTCAATCAGCCCCAGCATTTT.

The chain has TRBV5-6 and TRBJ2-7; 15 bases are shared with TRBD2. The CDR3 runs 14 residues. Germline V lookup: CDR1 SGHDT, CDR2 YYEEEE. V trimming: 4 bases; J trimming: 10 bases; junction bases outside the gene matches: 6. The CDR3 is CASSLGLAGGVQYF. The CDR3 region has the DNA TGTGCCAGCAGCCTTGGACTAGCGGGAGGGGTTCAGTACTTC.

CDR3: CASSQDLHRTSRSTDTQYF. CDR3 in DNA: TGCGCCAGCAGCCAAGATCTGCACCGGACTAGCAGGAGCACAGATACGCAGTATTTT. The chain couples TRBV4-3 to TRBJ2-3; TRBD2 matches at 8 bases. Germline CDR1 is LGHNA and CDR2 is YSLEER. V shed 0 bases, J shed 0 bases, and the junction held 11 bases outside the gene matches. The CDR3 sequence is 19 residues long.

The V gene is TRBV2, the J gene TRBJ2-3, with 9 positions matching TRBD1. Germline V gives CDR1 SNHLY, CDR2 FYNNEI. V was clipped by 1 base and J by 1 base; unmatched bases: 6. This CDR3 is built from 17 residues. The DNA for the CDR3 is TGTGCCAGCAGTGAAGATCGGTGGGACAGGGGCACAGATACGCAGTATTTT. Translating gives CASSEDRWDRGTDTQYF.

The chain is built from TRBV4-3 and TRBJ2-3; TRBD1 aligns across 10 bases. This CDR3 spans 16 amino acids. V gave up 5 bases and J gave up 2 bases; unmatched junction bases: 7. Germline-derived CDR1 and CDR2 are LGHNA and YSLEER. The CDR3 coding sequence is TGCGCCAGCAGCAGCTTAGGGACAGGGGACACAGATACGCAGTATTTT. Amino acids: CASSSLGTGDTDTQYF.